This T cell receptor beta chain was sequenced in a study of graft-versus-host responses after intestinal transplantation. The CDR3 is 15 amino acids. The V gene lost 5 bases and the J gene lost 6 bases, with 16 bases spanning the gap. The germline V gene encodes CDR1 MRHNA and CDR2 SNTAGT. The method was immunoSEQ multiplex PCR; TCRdb's version includes in-frame clones alone and lacks a portion of them. Among under 6,000 clones listed, approximately 75% were seen once. The sequencing used PBMCs, collected 541 days after intestinal transplant. This receptor was obtained from a human patient who received an intestinal transplant, so some T cells may come from the graft donor. The chain is built from TRBV6-4 and TRBJ2-2; D may match TRBD1 or TRBD2 (5 bases each). The CDR3 reads CASSPSLEGPGELFF. CDR3 DNA sequence: TGTGCCAGCAGTCCTAGTCTTGAGGGGCCCGGGGAGCTGTTTTTT.